This TCR beta chain was obtained from a study of blood T cell repertoires in COVID-19. For the study at large: Samples taken during acute and convalescent COVID-19 were collected in the United States, Italy and Spain. T cells, B-cell-depleted T cells, or PBMCs provided the cDNA or gDNA that served as material.

How the authors handled the data: The assay estimated nucleated cells by amplifying reference gene primers. TCRdb's copy holds only in-frame clones and misses some; the assay was immunoSEQ multiplex PCR. Clone size and the V and J calls come from that table; the DNA yielded D and trimming. The data show 55,000 to 85,000 clones, approximately 80% seen once. The CDR3 is made up of 14 amino acids. The V end was cut by 6 bases, the J end by 0 bases, with 9 bases between. Germline values: CDR1 MDHEN, CDR2 SYDVKM. The J gene is TRBJ1-5, the V gene TRBV28; D not certain. The specimen sequenced was peripheral blood. The source is a woman in her 70s with acute or convalescent COVID-19. This CDR3 is CASRPVGSNQPQHF. CDR3 in DNA: TGTGCCAGCAGGCCTGTCGGTAGCAATCAGCCCCAGCATTTT.